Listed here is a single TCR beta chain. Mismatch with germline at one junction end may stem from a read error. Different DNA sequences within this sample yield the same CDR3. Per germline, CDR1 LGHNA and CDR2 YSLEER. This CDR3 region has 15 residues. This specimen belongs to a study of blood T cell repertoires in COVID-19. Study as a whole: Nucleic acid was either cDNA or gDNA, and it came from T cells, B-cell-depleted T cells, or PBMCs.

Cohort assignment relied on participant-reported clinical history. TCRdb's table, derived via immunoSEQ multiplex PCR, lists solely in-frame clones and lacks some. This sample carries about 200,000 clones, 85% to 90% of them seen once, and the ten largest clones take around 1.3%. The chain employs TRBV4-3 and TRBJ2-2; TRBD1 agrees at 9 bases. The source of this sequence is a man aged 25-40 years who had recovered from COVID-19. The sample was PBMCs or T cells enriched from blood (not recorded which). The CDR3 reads CASSQDLDRGGELFF. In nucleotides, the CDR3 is TGCGCCAGCAGCCAAGATCTGGACAGGGGCGGGGAGTTGTTTTTT.